The clone carrying this T cell receptor (beta chain) was observed at least ten times. The antigen is unknown. It was 5'RACE with constant-segment primers that produced the TCR alpha and TCR beta cDNA libraries, which carried sample barcodes and UMIs. Each CDR3 protein gets one entry after TCRdb re-called the 5' RACE reads with MiXCR. The sample carries a few hundred thousand distinct CDR3 sequences, roughly 9.4% recorded once. The source of the sample is a study of T-cell memory formation after mild COVID-19. Between the trimmed V and J ends, which lost 0 bases and 10 bases, there was a span of 10 bases. CDR3 length: 14 amino acids. CDR1 is MNHEY and CDR2 is SVGAGI in the germline V gene. General study findings and limits: There was no confirmation that second-wave clones peaking on day 37 were SARS-CoV-2 specific. Whereas later expanders leaned CD4+, clones contracting day 15 to 85 showed a balanced CD4/CD8 makeup. CD4+ contracting clones lay mainly in CM and EM, CD8+ ones in EMRA.

The source is a man between 18 and 29 years old who had mild COVID-19 (a few samples of this study predate the infection). Cell type and time point are not known. The sequenced sample consisted of PBMCs or a T cell subset sorted from them (not recorded which). V gene TRBV6-5 combines with J gene TRBJ1-6; no reliable D call. The CDR3 is CASSYSLPASPLHF. In nucleotides, the CDR3 is TGTGCCAGCAGTTACTCTTTACCGGCGTCACCCCTCCACTTT.